The rows below give T cell receptor beta chains drawn from one sample of a study of blood T cell repertoires in COVID-19. The method was immunoSEQ multiplex PCR; TCRdb's version includes in-frame clones alone and lacks a portion of them. The data contain 55,000 to 85,000 clones, roughly 85% of them singletons. Material: peripheral blood. Source of these receptors: a man in his fifties or sixties with active or convalescent COVID-19. CDR3s include the opening cysteine and the closing phenylalanine or tryptophan. Fields, in order: CDR3 length, clone size, D gene, J gene, V gene, CDR3 protein, CDR3 DNA. A D gene is named only where the DNA matches it firmly. Only some rows state a clone size, as once, few, many or a class for expanded clones.

13 once TRBD1 TRBJ2-7 TRBV19 CASSIGQGYEQYF TGTGCCAGTAGTATAGGACAGGGCTACGAGCAGTACTTC
14 NA NA TRBJ1-4 TRBV5-1 CASSFTGRGEKLFF TGCGCCAGCAGCTTTACAGGACGGGGGGAAAAACTGTTTTTT
15 NA TRBD1 TRBJ1-3 TRBV5-1 CASSLQGAFGNTIYF TGCGCCAGCAGCTTACAGGGGGCATTTGGAAACACCATATATTTT
14 NA NA TRBJ1-3 TRBV19 CASSDLSSGNTIYF TGTGCCAGTAGTGACTTATCCTCTGGAAACACCATATATTTT
14 NA NA TRBJ1-1 TRBV7-3 CASSLIGVNTEAFF TGTGCCAGCAGCTTAATAGGAGTGAACACTGAAGCTTTCTTT
16 once NA TRBJ2-2 TRBV6-5 CASSSPASTNTGELFF TGTGCCAGCAGTTCCCCAGCGTCCACGAACACCGGGGAGCTGTTTTTT
14 NA TRBD1 TRBJ1-2 TRBV14 CASSQVTGGDGYTF TGTGCCAGCAGCCAAGTTACAGGGGGCGATGGCTACACCTTC
15 NA TRBD2 TRBJ2-7 TRBV5-1 CASSPLAGGAYEQYF TGCGCCAGCAGCCCCCTAGCGGGCGGCGCGTACGAGCAGTACTTC
16 NA NA TRBJ2-7 TRBV4-1 CASSQVAGSGVYEQYF TGCGCCAGCAGCCAAGTGGCCGGCAGCGGAGTCTACGAGCAGTACTTC
14 NA TRBD1 TRBJ2-7 TRBV5-1 CASSLDTTGFEQYF TGCGCCAGCAGCTTGGATACGACAGGGTTCGAGCAGTACTTC
16 once NA TRBJ1-5 TRBV19 CASSTPQGRGDQPQHF TGTGCCAGTAGTACCCCCCAGGGGAGGGGGGATCAGCCCCAGCATTTT